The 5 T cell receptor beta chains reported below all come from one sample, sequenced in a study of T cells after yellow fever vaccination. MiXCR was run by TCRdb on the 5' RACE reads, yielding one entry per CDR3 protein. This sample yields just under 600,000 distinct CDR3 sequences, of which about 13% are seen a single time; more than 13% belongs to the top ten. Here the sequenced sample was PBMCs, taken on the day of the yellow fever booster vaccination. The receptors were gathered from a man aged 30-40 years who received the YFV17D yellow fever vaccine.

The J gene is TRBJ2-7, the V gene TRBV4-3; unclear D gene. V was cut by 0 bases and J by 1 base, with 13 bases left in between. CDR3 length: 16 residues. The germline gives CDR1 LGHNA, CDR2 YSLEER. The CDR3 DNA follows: TGCGCCAGCAGCCAAGATTACGCCGGTTTTTCCTACGAGCAGTACTTC. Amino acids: CASSQDYAGFSYEQYF.

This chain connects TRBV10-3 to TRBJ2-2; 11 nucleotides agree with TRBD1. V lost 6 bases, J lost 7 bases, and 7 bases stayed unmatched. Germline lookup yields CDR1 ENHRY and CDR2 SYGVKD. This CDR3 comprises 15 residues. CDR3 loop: CAISPDRGPGGELFF. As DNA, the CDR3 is TGTGCCATCAGCCCGGACAGGGGGCCCGGCGGGGAGCTGTTTTTT.

The CDR3 region is CASSSTSVADTQYF. CDR3 nucleotides: TGTGCCAGCAGTTCGACTAGCGTCGCAGATACGCAGTATTTT. The rearrangement joins TRBV27 to TRBJ2-3; 8 bases are shared with TRBD2. Unmatched junction bases numbered 4, after V lost 4 bases and J lost 4 bases. From germline, CDR1 is MNHEY and CDR2 SMNVEV (reference sequence). The CDR3 has 14 amino acids.

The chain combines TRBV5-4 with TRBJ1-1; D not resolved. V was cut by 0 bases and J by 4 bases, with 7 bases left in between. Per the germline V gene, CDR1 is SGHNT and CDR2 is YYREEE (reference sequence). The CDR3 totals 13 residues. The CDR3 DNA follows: TGTGCCAGCAGCTTGGAGCCGTTCACTGAAGCTTTCTTT. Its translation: CASSLEPFTEAFF.

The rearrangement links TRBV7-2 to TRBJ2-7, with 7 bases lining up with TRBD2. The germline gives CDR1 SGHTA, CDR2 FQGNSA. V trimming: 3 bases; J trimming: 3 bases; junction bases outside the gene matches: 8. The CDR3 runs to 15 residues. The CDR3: CASSFESSGSYEQYF. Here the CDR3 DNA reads TGTGCCAGCAGCTTTGAGTCTAGCGGAAGCTACGAGCAGTACTTC. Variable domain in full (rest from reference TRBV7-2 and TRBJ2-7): GAGVSQSPSNKVTEKGKDVELRCDPISGHTALYWYRQSLGQGLEFLIYFQGNSAPDKSGLPSDRFSAERTGGSVSTLTIQRTQQEDSAVYLCASSFESSGSYEQYFGPGTRLTVT.